This T cell receptor beta chain was sequenced for a study of beta chain features in type 1 diabetes. Looking at the study overall: Healthy donors resembled patients in age, gender and cell yields.

The whole isolated RNA underwent reverse transcription, so sequencing captured expressed TCRB transcripts. Data came from immunoSEQ multiplex PCR; TCRdb stores just in-frame clones and leaves some out. The repertoire holds fewer than 350,000 clones, roughly a fifth seen once, with around 0.044% in the top ten. Trimming at V came to 1 base and at J to 5 bases, leaving 0 bases not matched to a gene. In germline, CDR1 is LNHNV, CDR2 YYDKDF (reference sequence). The CDR3 has 14 residues. Study-wide points: For Type 1 diabetes patients, all four CD4+ subsets carried TCRB CDR3s that were moderately but significantly shorter.

Regarding this clone: Its target is unknown.

Purity above 95% was achieved in all sorted populations. Sequences were obtained from naive CD4+ T cells from blood. The chain couples TRBV15 to TRBJ2-1; 9 bases line up with TRBD2. This TCR was recovered from a young woman in good health. The CDR3 DNA reads TGTGCCACCAGCAGAGCTAGCGGGGACAATGAGCAGTTCTTC. It translates to CATSRASGDNEQFF.